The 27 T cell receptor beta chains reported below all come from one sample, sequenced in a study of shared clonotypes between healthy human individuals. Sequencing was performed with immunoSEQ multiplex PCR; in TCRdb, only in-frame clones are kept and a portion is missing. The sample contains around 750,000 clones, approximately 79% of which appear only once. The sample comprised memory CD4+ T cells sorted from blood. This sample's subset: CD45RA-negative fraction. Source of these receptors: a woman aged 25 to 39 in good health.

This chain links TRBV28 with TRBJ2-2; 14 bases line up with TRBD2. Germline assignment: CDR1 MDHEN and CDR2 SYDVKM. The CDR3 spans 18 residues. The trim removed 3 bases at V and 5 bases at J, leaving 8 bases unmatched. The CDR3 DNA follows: TGTGCCAGCAGTTTCGGAAGACTAGCGGGAGGGCGGACCGGGGAGCTGTTTTTT. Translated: CASSFGRLAGGRTGELFF.

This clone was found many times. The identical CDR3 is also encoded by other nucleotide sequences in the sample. As DNA, the CDR3 is TGTGCCAGCAGCTTTCAAGGAGACTCCTACGAGCAGTACTTC. Protein product: CASSFQGDSYEQYF. The V gene is TRBV11-2, the J gene TRBJ2-7; D not certain. The CDR3 is 14 amino acids. Germline V CDR1 and CDR2: SGHAT, FQNNGV. The germline V and J ends were trimmed by 3 bases and 0 bases, with 9 bases remaining between them. Looking up the rest from reference TRBV11-2 and TRBJ2-7 gives the full variable domain: EAGVAQSPRYKIIEKRQSVAFWCNPISGHATLYWYQQILGQGPKLLIQFQNNGVVDDSQLPKDRFSAERLKGVDSTLKIQPAKLEDSAVYLCASSFQGDSYEQYFGPGTRLTVT.

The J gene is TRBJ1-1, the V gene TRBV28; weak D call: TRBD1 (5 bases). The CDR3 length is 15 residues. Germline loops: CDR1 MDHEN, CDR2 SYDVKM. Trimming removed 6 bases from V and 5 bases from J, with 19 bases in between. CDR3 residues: CASRGRGEVRTEAFF. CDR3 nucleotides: TGTGCCAGCAGAGGGCGGGGGGAGGTGAGGACTGAAGCTTTCTTT.

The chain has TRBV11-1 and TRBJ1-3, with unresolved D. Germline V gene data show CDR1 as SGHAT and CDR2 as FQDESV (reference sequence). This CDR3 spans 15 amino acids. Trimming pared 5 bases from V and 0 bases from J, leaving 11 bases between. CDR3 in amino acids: CASSLTVYSGNTIYF. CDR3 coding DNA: TGTGCCAGCAGCCTTACAGTCTACTCTGGAAACACCATATATTTT.

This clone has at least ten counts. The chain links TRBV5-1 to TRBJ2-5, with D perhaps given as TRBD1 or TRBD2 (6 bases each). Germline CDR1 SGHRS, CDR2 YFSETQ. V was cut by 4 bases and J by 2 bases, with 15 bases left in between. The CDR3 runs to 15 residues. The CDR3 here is CASSTGRGGQETQYF. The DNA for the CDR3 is TGCGCCAGCAGCACAGGGAGAGGAGGGCAAGAGACCCAGTACTTC.

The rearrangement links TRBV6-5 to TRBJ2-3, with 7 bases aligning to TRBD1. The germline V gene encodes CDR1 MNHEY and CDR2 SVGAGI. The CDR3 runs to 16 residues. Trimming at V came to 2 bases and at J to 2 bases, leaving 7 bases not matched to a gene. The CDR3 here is CASSYLQGSDTDTQYF. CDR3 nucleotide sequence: TGTGCCAGCAGTTACCTACAGGGGTCGGACACAGATACGCAGTATTTT.

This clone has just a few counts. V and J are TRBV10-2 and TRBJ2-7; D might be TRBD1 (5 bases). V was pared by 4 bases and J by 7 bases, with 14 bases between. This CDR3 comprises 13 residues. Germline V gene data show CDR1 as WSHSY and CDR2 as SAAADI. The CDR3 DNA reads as TGCGCCAGCAGTGGAACAGGCGCCTTTGAGCAGTACTTC. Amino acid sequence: CASSGTGAFEQYF.

The CDR3 spells CAIRPIDHGEQYF. CDR3 in DNA: TGTGCCATCAGGCCAATAGATCACGGCGAGCAGTACTTC. This chain connects TRBV10-3 to TRBJ2-7, with D unclear. CDR3 length: 13 residues. CDR1 is ENHRY, CDR2 SYGVKD, per germline. Trimming shortened V by 6 bases and J by 6 bases, and 15 bases separated the two germline ends.

The DNA of the CDR3 is TGCGCCAGCAGTCCATCCCCTACAGACTGCGAGCAGTACTTC. It encodes CASSPSPTDCEQYF. The V gene is TRBV23-1, the J gene TRBJ2-7; D gene ambiguous. TRBV23-1 is an ORF for which the function is uncertain. V lost 4 bases and J lost 6, with 16 bases in between. The CDR3 contains 14 residues.

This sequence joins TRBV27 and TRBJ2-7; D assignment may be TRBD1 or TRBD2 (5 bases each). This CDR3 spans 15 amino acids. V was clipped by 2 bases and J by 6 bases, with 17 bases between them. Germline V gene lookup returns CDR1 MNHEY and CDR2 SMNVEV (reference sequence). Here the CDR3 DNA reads TGTGCCAGCAGTTTAATGGCAGCGGTTGGGGGCGAGCAGTACTTC. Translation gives CASSLMAAVGGEQYF.

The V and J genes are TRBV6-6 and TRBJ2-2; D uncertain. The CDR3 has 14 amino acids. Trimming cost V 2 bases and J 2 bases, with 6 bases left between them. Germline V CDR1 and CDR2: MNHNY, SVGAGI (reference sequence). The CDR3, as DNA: TGTGCCAGCAGTTACGACGTAAACACCGGGGAGCTGTTTTTT. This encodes CASSYDVNTGELFF.

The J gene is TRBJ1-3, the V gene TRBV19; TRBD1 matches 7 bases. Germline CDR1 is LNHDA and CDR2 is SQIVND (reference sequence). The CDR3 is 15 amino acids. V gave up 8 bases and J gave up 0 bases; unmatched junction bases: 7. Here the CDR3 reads CASSRDSSSGNTIYF. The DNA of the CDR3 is TGTGCCAGTTCCCGGGACAGCAGCTCTGGAAACACCATATATTTT. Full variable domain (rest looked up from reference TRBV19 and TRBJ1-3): DGGITQSPKYLFRKEGQNVTLSCEQNLNHDAMYWYRQDPGQGLRLIYYSQIVNDFQKGDIAEGYSVSREKKESFPLTVTSAQKNPTAFYLCASSRDSSSGNTIYFGEGSWLTVV.

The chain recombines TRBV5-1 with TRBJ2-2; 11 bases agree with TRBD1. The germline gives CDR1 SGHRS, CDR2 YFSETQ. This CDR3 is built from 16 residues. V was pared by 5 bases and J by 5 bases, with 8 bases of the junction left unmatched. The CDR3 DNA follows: TGCGCCAGCAGTCCCGGGACAGGGGGAAGAACCGGGGAGCTGTTTTTT. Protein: CASSPGTGGRTGELFF. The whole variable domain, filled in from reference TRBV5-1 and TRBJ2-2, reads KAGVTQTPRYLIKTRGQQVTLSCSPISGHRSVSWYQQTPGQGLQFLFEYFSETQRNKGNFPGRFSGRQFSNSRSEMNVSTLELGDSALYLCASSPGTGGRTGELFFGEGSRLTVL.

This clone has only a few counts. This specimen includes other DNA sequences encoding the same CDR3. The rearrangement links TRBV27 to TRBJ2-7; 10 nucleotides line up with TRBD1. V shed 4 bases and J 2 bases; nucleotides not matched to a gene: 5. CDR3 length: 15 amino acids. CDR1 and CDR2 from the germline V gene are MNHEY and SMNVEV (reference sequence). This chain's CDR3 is CASSSPTGGAYEQYF. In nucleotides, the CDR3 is TGTGCCAGCAGTTCACCGACAGGGGGCGCCTACGAGCAGTACTTC.

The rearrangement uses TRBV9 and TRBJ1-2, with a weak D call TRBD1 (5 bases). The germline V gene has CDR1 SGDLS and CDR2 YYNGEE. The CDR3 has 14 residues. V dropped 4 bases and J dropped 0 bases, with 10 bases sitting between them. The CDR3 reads CASSNRQSNYGYTF. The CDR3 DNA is TGTGCCAGCAGCAATCGACAGTCTAACTATGGCTACACCTTC.

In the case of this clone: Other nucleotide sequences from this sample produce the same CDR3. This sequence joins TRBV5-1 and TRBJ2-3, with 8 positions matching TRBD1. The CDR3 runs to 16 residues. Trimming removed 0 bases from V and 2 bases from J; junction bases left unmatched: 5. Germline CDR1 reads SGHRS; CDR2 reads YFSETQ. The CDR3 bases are TGCGCCAGCAGCTTGGCCCAGGGGGCGGCCACAGATACGCAGTATTTT. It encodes CASSLAQGAATDTQYF.

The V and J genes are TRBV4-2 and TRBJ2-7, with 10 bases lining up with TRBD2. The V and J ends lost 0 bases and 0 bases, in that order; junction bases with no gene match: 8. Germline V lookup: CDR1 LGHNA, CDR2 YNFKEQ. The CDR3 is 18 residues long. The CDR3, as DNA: TGTGCCAGCAGCCAAGATCTCCTCACTAGCGGGAACTCCTACGAGCAGTACTTC. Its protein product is CASSQDLLTSGNSYEQYF.

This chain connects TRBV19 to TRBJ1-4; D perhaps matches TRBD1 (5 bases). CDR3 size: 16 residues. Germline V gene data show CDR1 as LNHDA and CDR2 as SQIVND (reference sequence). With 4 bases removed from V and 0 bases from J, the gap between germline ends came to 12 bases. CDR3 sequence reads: CASSNRQGATNEKLFF. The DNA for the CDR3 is TGTGCCAGTAGTAATAGGCAGGGTGCAACTAATGAAAAACTGTTTTTT. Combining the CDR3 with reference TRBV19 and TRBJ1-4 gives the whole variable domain DGGITQSPKYLFRKEGQNVTLSCEQNLNHDAMYWYRQDPGQGLRLIYYSQIVNDFQKGDIAEGYSVSREKKESFPLTVTSAQKNPTAFYLCASSNRQGATNEKLFFGSGTQLSVL.

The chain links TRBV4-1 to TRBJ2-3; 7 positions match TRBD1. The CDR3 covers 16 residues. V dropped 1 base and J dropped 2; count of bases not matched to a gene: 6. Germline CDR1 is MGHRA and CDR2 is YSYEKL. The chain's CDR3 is CASSQGGQSYTDTQYF. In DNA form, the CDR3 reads TGCGCCAGCAGCCAAGGGGGACAGTCTTACACAGATACGCAGTATTTT.

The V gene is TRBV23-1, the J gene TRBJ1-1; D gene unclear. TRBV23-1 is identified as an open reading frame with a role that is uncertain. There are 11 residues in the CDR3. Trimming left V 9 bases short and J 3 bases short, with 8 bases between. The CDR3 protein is CASRGHTEAFF. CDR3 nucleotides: TGCGCCAGTAGAGGACACACTGAAGCTTTCTTT.

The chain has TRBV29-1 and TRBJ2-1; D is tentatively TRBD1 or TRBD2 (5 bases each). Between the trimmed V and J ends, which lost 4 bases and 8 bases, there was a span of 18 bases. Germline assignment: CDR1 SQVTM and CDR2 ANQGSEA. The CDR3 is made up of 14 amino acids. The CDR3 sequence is CSVGYLGVKYEQFF. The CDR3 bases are TGCAGCGTTGGGTATCTGGGGGTTAAGTATGAGCAGTTCTTC.

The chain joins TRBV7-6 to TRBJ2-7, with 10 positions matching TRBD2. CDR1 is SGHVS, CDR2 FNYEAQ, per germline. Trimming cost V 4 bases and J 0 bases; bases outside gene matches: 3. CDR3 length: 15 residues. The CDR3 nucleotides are TGTGCCAGCAGCTCCGGACTAGCGGACTCCTACGAGCAGTACTTC. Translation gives CASSSGLADSYEQYF.

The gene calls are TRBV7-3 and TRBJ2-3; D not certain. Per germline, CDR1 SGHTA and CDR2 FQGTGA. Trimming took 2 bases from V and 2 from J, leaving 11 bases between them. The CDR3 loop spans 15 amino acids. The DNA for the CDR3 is TGTGCCAGCAGCTTAGGCGGAAAATCCACAGATACGCAGTATTTT. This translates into CASSLGGKSTDTQYF.

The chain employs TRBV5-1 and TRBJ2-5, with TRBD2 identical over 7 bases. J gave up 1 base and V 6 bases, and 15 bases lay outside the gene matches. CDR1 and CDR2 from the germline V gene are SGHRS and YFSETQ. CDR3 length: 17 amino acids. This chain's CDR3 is CASTSGGGDGIQETQYF. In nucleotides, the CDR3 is TGCGCCAGCACCTCGGGAGGCGGGGATGGGATCCAAGAGACCCAGTACTTC.

The CDR3 nucleotides read TGTGCCAGCAGTGGACAGGGGGACTCCTACGAGCAGTACTTC. Protein product: CASSGQGDSYEQYF. This chain uses TRBV2 with TRBJ2-7, with 9 bases fitting TRBD1. The germline V gene has CDR1 SNHLY and CDR2 FYNNEI. The CDR3 spans 14 residues. After removal of 4 bases from V and 0 bases from J, the junction contained 1 base not matched to a gene.

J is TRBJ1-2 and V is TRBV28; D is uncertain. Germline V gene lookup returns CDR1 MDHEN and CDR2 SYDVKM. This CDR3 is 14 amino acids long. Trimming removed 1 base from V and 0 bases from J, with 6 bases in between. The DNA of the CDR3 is TGTGCCAGCAGTTTATCACAGTCTAACTATGGCTACACCTTC. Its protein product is CASSLSQSNYGYTF.

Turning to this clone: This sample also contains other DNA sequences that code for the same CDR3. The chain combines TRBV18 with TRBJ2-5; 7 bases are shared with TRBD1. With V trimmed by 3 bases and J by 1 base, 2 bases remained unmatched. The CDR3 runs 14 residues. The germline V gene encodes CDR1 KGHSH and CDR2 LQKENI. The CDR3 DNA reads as TGTGCCAGCTCACCGAACAGGGGCCAAGAGACCCAGTACTTC. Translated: CASSPNRGQETQYF. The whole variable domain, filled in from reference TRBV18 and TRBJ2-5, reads NAGVMQNPRHLVRRRGQEARLRCSPMKGHSHVYWYRQLPEEGLKFMVYLQKENIIDESGMPKERFSAEFPKEGPSILRIQQVVRGDSAAYFCASSPNRGQETQYFGPGTRLLVL.